This TCR beta chain comes out of a study of PD-1 blockade in mismatch repair-deficient tumors. Overall study context: Enrolled about 2012-2016, patients had progressing, pretreated mismatch repair-deficient cancers of over nine types. Study-wide results and limits: Rapid post-treatment expansion, then contraction, generally preceding radiologic response, marked tumor-resident clones.

CDR3 size: 16 residues. The V gene lost 8 bases and the J gene lost 5 bases, with 21 bases spanning the gap. Germline CDR1 and CDR2: ENHRY and SYGVKD. As for this clone: Its antigen is currently unknown.

Generated by immunoSEQ multiplex PCR, the TCRdb table keeps only in-frame clones and is missing some. The sample carries around 110,000 clones, roughly 80% recorded once. Three pembrolizumab responders had their TCRs sequenced. The sequencing here drew on peripheral blood, taken 60 to 65 weeks after starting pembrolizumab. The chain employs TRBV10-3 and TRBJ2-2; tentatively, D is TRBD2 (5 bases). The source of this sequence is an adult with mismatch repair-deficient cancer. CDR3 region: CAIRSTDPRVTGELFF. The CDR3 nucleotides are TGTGCCATCCGAAGTACCGATCCGAGGGTTACCGGGGAGCTGTTTTTT.